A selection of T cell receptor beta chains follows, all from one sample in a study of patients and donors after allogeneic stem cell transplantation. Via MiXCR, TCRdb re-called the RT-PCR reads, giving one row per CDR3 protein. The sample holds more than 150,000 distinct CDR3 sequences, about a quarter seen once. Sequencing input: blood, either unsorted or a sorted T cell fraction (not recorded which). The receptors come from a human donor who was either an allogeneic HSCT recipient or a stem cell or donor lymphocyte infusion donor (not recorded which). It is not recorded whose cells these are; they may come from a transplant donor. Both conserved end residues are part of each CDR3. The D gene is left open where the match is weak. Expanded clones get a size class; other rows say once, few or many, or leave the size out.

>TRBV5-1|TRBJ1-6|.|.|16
CASSLVPPATDSPLHF
TGCGCCAGCAGCTTGGTACCGCCAGCGACTGATTCACCCCTCCACTTT
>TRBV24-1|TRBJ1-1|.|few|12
CATSDGGDYAFF
TGTGCCACCAGTGATGGGGGGGACTACGCTTTCTTT
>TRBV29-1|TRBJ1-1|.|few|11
CSVVMNTEAFF
TGCAGCGTTGTAATGAACACTGAAGCTTTCTTT
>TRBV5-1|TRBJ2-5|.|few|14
CASDGGLVGETQYF
TGCGCCAGCGACGGGGGCCTGGTGGGCGAGACCCAGTACTTC
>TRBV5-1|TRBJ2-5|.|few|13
CASSLDTAETQYF
TGCGCCAGCAGCTTGGACACCGCGGAGACCCAGTACTTC
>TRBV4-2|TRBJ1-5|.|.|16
CASSQASTETNQPQHF
TGTGCCAGCAGCCAAGCATCGACAGAGACCAATCAGCCCCAGCATTTT
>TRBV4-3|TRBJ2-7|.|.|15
CASSQGRGGSYEQYF
TGCGCCAGCAGCCAAGGTAGGGGCGGCTCCTACGAGCAGTACTTC
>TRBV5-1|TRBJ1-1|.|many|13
CASSWGAGAEAFF
TGCGCCAGCAGCTGGGGGGCAGGGGCTGAAGCTTTCTTT
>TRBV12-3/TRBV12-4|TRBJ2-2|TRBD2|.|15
CASRASGTVPGELFF
TGTGCCAGCAGGGCTAGCGGGACGGTGCCCGGGGAGCTGTTTTTT
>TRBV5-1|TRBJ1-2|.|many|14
CASSLSVWDYGYTF
TGCGCCAGCAGCTTGTCGGTGTGGGACTATGGCTACACCTTC
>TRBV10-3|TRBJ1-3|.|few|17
CAISESSGSSSGNTIYF
TGTGCCATCAGTGAGTCTTCAGGGTCGAGCTCTGGAAACACCATATATTTT
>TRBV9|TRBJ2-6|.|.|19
CASSVAPRAKHSGANVLTF
TGTGCCAGCAGCGTAGCCCCCAGGGCGAAACACTCTGGGGCCAACGTCCTGACTTTC
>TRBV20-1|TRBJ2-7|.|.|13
CSARTGSYGEQYF
TGCAGTGCTAGGACGGGTTCGTATGGCGAGCAGTACTTC
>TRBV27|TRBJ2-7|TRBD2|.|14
CASRQGLAGYEQYF
TGTGCCAGCAGGCAAGGACTAGCAGGCTACGAGCAGTACTTC
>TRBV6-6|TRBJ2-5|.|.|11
CASSHLETQYF
TGTGCCAGCAGTCACTTGGAGACCCAGTACTTC
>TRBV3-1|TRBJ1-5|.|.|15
CASSQTGPSNQPQHF
TGTGCCAGCAGCCAAACAGGTCCATCCAATCAGCCCCAGCATTTT
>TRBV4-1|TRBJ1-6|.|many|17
CASSQDRPNKDNSPLHF
TGCGCCAGCAGCCAAGATAGGCCGAATAAAGATAATTCACCCCTCCACTTT
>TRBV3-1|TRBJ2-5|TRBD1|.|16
CASSLGQGVPGATQYF
TGTGCCAGCAGCTTGGGACAGGGGGTGCCGGGAGCGACCCAGTACTTC
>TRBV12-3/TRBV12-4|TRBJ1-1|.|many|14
CASSLVSLWGGAFF
TGTGCCAGCAGTTTAGTCTCCCTGTGGGGAGGAGCTTTCTTT
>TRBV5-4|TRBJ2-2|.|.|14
CASSSDPNTGELFF
TGTGCCAGCAGCTCCGATCCGAACACCGGGGAGCTGTTTTTT
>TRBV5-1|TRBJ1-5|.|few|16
CASSLVSGRHNQPQHF
TGCGCCAGCAGCTTGGTGTCAGGGAGACACAATCAGCCCCAGCATTTT
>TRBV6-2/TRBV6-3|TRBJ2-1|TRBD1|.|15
CASSPWTGSYNEQFF
TGTGCCAGCAGCCCCTGGACAGGCTCCTACAATGAGCAGTTCTTC
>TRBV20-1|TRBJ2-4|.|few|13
CSAREEGADIQYF
TGCAGTGCTAGAGAGGAGGGGGCGGACATTCAGTACTTC
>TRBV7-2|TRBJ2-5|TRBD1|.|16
CASSLLDRTQGETQYF
TGTGCCAGCAGCTTATTGGACAGGACGCAGGGTGAGACCCAGTACTTC
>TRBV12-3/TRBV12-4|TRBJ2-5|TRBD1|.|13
CASSLDRDETQYF
TGTGCCAGCAGTTTGGACAGGGATGAGACCCAGTACTTC
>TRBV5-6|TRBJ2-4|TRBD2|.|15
CASIMRGAARDIQYF
TGTGCCAGCATCATGCGGGGGGCCGCTCGGGACATTCAGTACTTC
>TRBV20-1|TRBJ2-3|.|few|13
CSAKDFRTDTQYF
TGCAGTGCTAAAGACTTCCGCACAGATACGCAGTATTTT
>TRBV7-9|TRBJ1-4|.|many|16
CASSPRDLATNEKLFF
TGTGCCAGCAGTCCGAGGGACCTTGCAACTAATGAAAAACTGTTTTTT
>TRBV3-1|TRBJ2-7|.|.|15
CASSQALAASYEQYF
TGTGCCAGCAGCCAAGCTTTAGCGGCGTCCTACGAGCAGTACTTC
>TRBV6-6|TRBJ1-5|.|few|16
CASSYDREGPNQPQHF
TGTGCCAGCAGTTACGACCGAGAAGGGCCTAATCAGCCCCAGCATTTT
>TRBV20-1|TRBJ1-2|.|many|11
CSARGDYGYTF
TGCAGTGCTAGGGGTGACTATGGCTACACCTTC
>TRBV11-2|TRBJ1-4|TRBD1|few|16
CASSPFFDRVNEKLFF
TGTGCCAGCAGCCCGTTTTTTGACAGGGTGAATGAAAAACTGTTTTTT
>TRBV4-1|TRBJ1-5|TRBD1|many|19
CASSQDKGQGSNSNQPQHF
TGCGCCAGCAGCCAAGATAAGGGACAGGGATCTAATAGCAATCAGCCCCAGCATTTT
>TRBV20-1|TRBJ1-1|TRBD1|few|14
CSAKSGGALTEAFF
TGCAGTGCAAAATCAGGGGGCGCGTTAACTGAAGCTTTCTTT
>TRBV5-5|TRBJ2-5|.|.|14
CASSLGFTEETQYF
TGTGCCAGCAGCTTGGGGTTTACTGAAGAGACCCAGTACTTC
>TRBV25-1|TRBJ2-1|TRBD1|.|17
CASSTNVPGQTYNEQFF
TGTGCCAGCAGTACCAATGTCCCGGGACAGACTTACAATGAGCAGTTCTTC
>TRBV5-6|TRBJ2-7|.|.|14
CASSWGDSSYEQYF
TGTGCCAGCAGCTGGGGCGACAGCTCCTACGAGCAGTACTTC
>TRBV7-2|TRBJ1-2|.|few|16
CASSTTPPADDYGYTF
TGTGCCAGCAGCACTACCCCCCCGGCAGATGATTATGGCTACACCTTC
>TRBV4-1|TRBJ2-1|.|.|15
CASSQVVWVNNEQFF
TGCGCCAGCAGCCAAGTAGTCTGGGTTAACAATGAGCAGTTCTTC
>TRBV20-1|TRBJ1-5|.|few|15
CSVPGEPYSNQPQHF
TGCAGTGTACCGGGGGAACCCTATAGCAATCAGCCCCAGCATTTT
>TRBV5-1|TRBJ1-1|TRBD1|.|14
CASSLEGQKTEAFF
TGCGCCAGCAGCTTGGAGGGACAGAAAACTGAAGCTTTCTTT
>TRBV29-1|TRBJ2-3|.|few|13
CSVVSQEKDTQYF
TGCAGCGTTGTATCGCAGGAGAAAGATACGCAGTATTTT
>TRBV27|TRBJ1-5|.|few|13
CASSLNVPDSRHF
TGTGCCAGCAGTTTAAATGTTCCGGACAGTAGGCATTTT
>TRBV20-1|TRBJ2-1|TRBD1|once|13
CSANRGPDDEQFF
TGCAGTGCTAACAGGGGTCCTGACGATGAGCAGTTCTTC
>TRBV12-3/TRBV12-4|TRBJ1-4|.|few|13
CASSSWTGGKLFF
TGTGCCAGCAGTTCATGGACCGGGGGGAAACTGTTTTTT
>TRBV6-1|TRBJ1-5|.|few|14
CASSEAQEDQPQHF
TGTGCCAGCAGTGAAGCTCAGGAAGATCAGCCCCAGCATTTT
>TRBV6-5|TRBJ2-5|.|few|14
CASSYWGERETQYF
TGTGCCAGCAGTTACTGGGGGGAGCGAGAGACCCAGTACTTC
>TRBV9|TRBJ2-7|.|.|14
CASSVEGIGSEQYF
TGTGCCAGCAGCGTAGAGGGAATAGGGTCCGAGCAGTACTTC
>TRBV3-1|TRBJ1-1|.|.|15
CASSQVTMLDTEAFF
TGTGCCAGCAGCCAAGTAACAATGTTGGACACTGAAGCTTTCTTT